These T cell receptor beta chains were read from a single sample in a study of T cells after yellow fever vaccination. TCRdb reprocessed the 5' RACE reads via MiXCR and lists one record per CDR3 protein. Among some 80,000 distinct CDR3 sequences listed, roughly 13% were seen once. The starting material was CD8+ T cells not binding an NS4B(214-222) dextramer, sorted from PBMCs, obtained around 3 weeks after the first yellow fever vaccination. These receptors all come from a man aged 18-30 years who received the YFV17D yellow fever vaccine. CDR3s include the opening cysteine and the closing phenylalanine or tryptophan. D genes are given only for firm matches. Not all rows give a size; the values are once, few, many and, for expanded clones, a class.

>TRBJ2-3|few|TRBD2|TRBV12-3/TRBV12-4
CASSPGGGSTDTQYF
TGTGCCAGCAGCCCGGGCGGGGGGTCCACAGATACGCAGTATTTT
>TRBJ2-1|.|.|TRBV5-6
CASSSDMGRNEQFF
TGTGCCAGCAGCTCCGACATGGGGCGCAATGAGCAGTTCTTC
>TRBJ1-3|few|TRBD1|TRBV4-3
CASSQGWSGQGGLGGNTIYF
TGCGCCAGCAGCCAGGGCTGGAGTGGACAGGGGGGATTGGGGGGAAACACCATATATTTT
>TRBJ2-3|few|TRBD2|TRBV12-3/TRBV12-4
CASTEYASGGSTDTQYF
TGTGCCAGCACTGAATACGCTAGCGGGGGGAGCACAGATACGCAGTATTTT
>TRBJ2-1|.|.|TRBV5-4
CASTWAQPSSYNEQFF
TGTGCCAGCACCTGGGCCCAACCTTCCTCCTACAATGAGCAGTTCTTC
>TRBJ1-1|many|.|TRBV4-1
CASSQAGVNTEAFF
TGCGCCAGCAGCCAAGCAGGGGTGAACACTGAAGCTTTCTTT
>TRBJ2-1|few|.|TRBV5-8
CASEFLTYNEQFF
TGTGCCAGCGAATTCCTCACATACAATGAGCAGTTCTTC
>TRBJ2-3|few|.|TRBV6-2/TRBV6-3
CASSYRGRTDTQYF
TGTGCCAGCAGTTATAGGGGCCGCACAGATACGCAGTATTTT
>TRBJ1-2|.|.|TRBV12-3/TRBV12-4
CASSRSRTNYGYTF
TGTGCCAGCAGCCGCAGCAGGACCAACTATGGCTACACCTTC
>TRBJ2-6|.|.|TRBV4-1
CASSLYNSGANVLTF
TGCGCCAGCAGCCTTTACAACTCTGGGGCCAACGTCCTGACTTTC
>TRBJ2-7|once|TRBD2|TRBV11-2
CASSPGPAGDSYEQYF
TGTGCCAGCAGCCCAGGCCCAGCGGGGGACTCCTACGAGCAGTACTTC
>TRBJ2-1|many|TRBD2|TRBV27
CASSRGAGVYNEQFF
TGTGCCAGCAGCCGCGGAGCGGGGGTCTACAATGAGCAGTTCTTC
>TRBJ2-3|few|.|TRBV29-1
CSTRGPMGTDTQYF
TGCAGTACCAGGGGTCCGATGGGCACAGATACGCAGTATTTT
>TRBJ2-2|.|.|TRBV5-1
CASSYAGHTTGELFF
TGCGCCAGCAGCTACGCAGGACATACCACCGGGGAGCTGTTTTTT
>TRBJ1-3|.|.|TRBV4-2
CASSGDGSSGNTIYF
TGTGCCAGCAGCGGGGATGGGTCCTCTGGAAACACCATATATTTT
>TRBJ2-1|many|TRBD2|TRBV5-1
CASSLVTSGLSSYNEQFF
TGCGCCAGCAGCTTGGTCACTAGCGGGCTGAGCTCCTACAATGAGCAGTTCTTC
>TRBJ2-1|.|TRBD1|TRBV27
CASSFLMGQDEQFF
TGTGCCAGCAGTTTCCTAATGGGACAGGATGAGCAGTTCTTC
>TRBJ2-7|few|TRBD1|TRBV9
CASSDRDRVIHEQYF
TGTGCCAGCAGCGACCGGGACAGGGTTATACACGAGCAGTACTTC
>TRBJ2-3|few|.|TRBV6-1
CASTRTGGHDTQYF
TGTGCCAGCACCCGGACTGGGGGTCACGATACGCAGTATTTT
>TRBJ1-2|few|TRBD1|TRBV12-3/TRBV12-4
CATEEDRGGRGYTF
TGTGCCACCGAGGAGGACAGGGGGGGTCGCGGCTACACCTTC
>TRBJ2-5|.|.|TRBV11-2
CASSFSQETQYF
TGTGCCAGCAGCTTCTCCCAAGAGACCCAGTACTTC
>TRBJ2-3|.|.|TRBV6-1
CASNVVGGEPTDTQYF
TGTGCCAGCAACGTCGTGGGCGGGGAGCCGACAGATACGCAGTATTTT
>TRBJ2-7|few|.|TRBV20-1
CSATPTAYEQYF
TGCAGTGCTACCCCGACAGCCTACGAGCAGTACTTC
>TRBJ2-3|few|.|TRBV12-3/TRBV12-4
CASRSRETDTQYF
TGTGCCAGCAGATCCCGGGAGACAGATACGCAGTATTTT
>TRBJ2-1|.|TRBD1|TRBV10-1
CASISGQGAAYPQSNEQFF
TGCGCCAGCATTAGCGGACAGGGGGCGGCGTACCCCCAGTCGAATGAGCAGTTCTTC
>TRBJ1-2|.|.|TRBV6-1
CASGMTVDYGYTF
TGTGCCAGCGGAATGACAGTGGACTATGGCTACACCTTC
>TRBJ2-1|.|.|TRBV9
CASSVGDIQYEQFF
TGTGCCAGCAGCGTAGGGGACATCCAATATGAGCAGTTCTTC
>TRBJ2-7|.|TRBD2|TRBV12-3/TRBV12-4
CASTRGGREQYF
TGTGCCAGCACGCGGGGGGGCCGGGAGCAGTACTTC
>TRBJ2-7|few|TRBD1|TRBV4-1
CASSQDRDRARSYEQYF
TGCGCCAGCAGCCAAGACCGGGACAGGGCCCGCTCCTACGAGCAGTACTTC
>TRBJ2-1|.|TRBD2|TRBV12-3/TRBV12-4
CANSFLTGGPYNEQFF
TGTGCCAACAGTTTCCTCACGGGGGGGCCTTACAATGAGCAGTTCTTC
>TRBJ2-6|few|.|TRBV11-2
CASSLVAFGANVLTF
TGTGCCAGCAGCTTAGTGGCGTTCGGGGCCAACGTCCTGACTTTC
>TRBJ1-3|.|.|TRBV27
CASRRRGSSGNTIYF
TGTGCCAGCAGGAGACGGGGGAGCTCTGGAAACACCATATATTTT
>TRBJ2-5|.|.|TRBV15
CATHPAGTQETQYF
TGTGCCACCCATCCTGCGGGGACCCAAGAGACCCAGTACTTC
>TRBJ2-1|.|.|TRBV5-1
CASSSQGRQFF
TGCGCCAGCAGCTCCCAGGGTCGCCAGTTCTTC
>TRBJ1-5|.|TRBD1|TRBV5-1
CASSWWTGLTNQPQHF
TGCGCCAGCAGCTGGTGGACAGGGCTCACCAATCAGCCCCAGCATTTT
>TRBJ2-3|few|.|TRBV7-2
CASSPFDGTDTQYF
TGTGCCAGCAGCCCCTTCGACGGCACAGATACGCAGTATTTT
>TRBJ2-3|few|TRBD2|TRBV11-1
CASSFQRGSTDTQYF
TGTGCCAGCAGCTTTCAGCGGGGCAGCACAGATACGCAGTATTTT
>TRBJ2-1|.|.|TRBV28
CALRGGALGNEQFF
TGTGCCCTAAGAGGGGGGGCGCTCGGCAATGAGCAGTTCTTC
>TRBJ1-1|many|TRBD1|TRBV7-9
CASSSVGTVNTEAFF
TGTGCCAGCAGCTCCGTAGGGACAGTGAACACTGAAGCTTTCTTT
>TRBJ2-3|few|.|TRBV6-2/TRBV6-3
CASSLSGIGLADTQYF
TGTGCCAGCAGTTTATCAGGGATTGGTCTGGCAGATACGCAGTATTTT